This T cell receptor (beta chain) was identified during a study of cytomegalovirus exposure and HLA in healthy donors. In the study overall: The study placed 70% to 90% of its 398 genotyped donors in the Caucasian-associated ancestry cluster.

CDR1 is SGHRS, CDR2 YFSETQ, per germline. This CDR3 is 16 amino acids long. J lost 1 base, V lost 4 bases, and 8 bases had no gene match. Primers: 60 Vbeta forward and 13 Jbeta reverse. Profiling relied on immunoSEQ multiplex PCR, and the TCRdb table lists in-frame clones only, not all of them. The sample contains some 120,000 clones, over 65% of which appear only once. The sequencing input was PBMCs. J is TRBJ1-3 and V is TRBV5-1; 7 positions agree with TRBD1. This receptor was taken from a man aged 18-30 years in good health and CMV-seronegative. CDR3 bases: TGCGCCAGCAGCCCCTGGGCAGGGGGGTCTGGAAACACCATATATTTT. Its protein is CASSPWAGGSGNTIYF.